Described below is a single T cell receptor beta chain sequence and its context. Antigen unknown. This specimen belongs to a study of T cell responses to AZD1222 COVID-19 vaccine. Overall study findings and caveats: Repertoires in all cases were sampled only once the peak T cell response had passed.

The table came from immunoSEQ multiplex PCR; TCRdb's copy has only in-frame clones and leaves some out. The sample comprises more than 50,000 clones, less than 85% of which are singletons, and around 25% rests with the top ten. With V trimmed by 1 base and J by 9 bases, 7 bases remained unmatched. Germline V gene sequence: CDR1 LNHDA, CDR2 SQIVND (reference sequence). The length of the CDR3 is 15 residues. This chain connects TRBV19 to TRBJ2-1, with TRBD1 matching 9 bases. Sequencing was performed on peripheral blood, taken on day 0 of MenACWY control vaccination. This clonotype originated in an adult in good health. CDR3 sequence (DNA): TGTGCCAGTAGTATAGTGGGACAGGGTTTAGGTGAGCAGTTCTTC. The encoded protein is CASSIVGQGLGEQFF. Variable domain in full (rest from reference TRBV19 and TRBJ2-1): DGGITQSPKYLFRKEGQNVTLSCEQNLNHDAMYWYRQDPGQGLRLIYYSQIVNDFQKGDIAEGYSVSREKKESFPLTVTSAQKNPTAFYLCASSIVGQGLGEQFFGPGTRLTVL.